These 32 T cell receptor beta chains were all obtained from the same sample, sequenced in a study of blood T cell repertoires in COVID-19. Sequenced by immunoSEQ multiplex PCR; TCRdb stores in-frame clones only, minus some. The sample lists 210,000 or so clones; around 85% were seen once. Sequenced sample: peripheral blood. The source is a man in his fifties with COVID-19, enrolled during active disease.

CDR3 bases: TGTGCCAGCAGTAAGAGGACAGGGGGCGAGCAGTTCTTC. Residues: CASSKRTGGEQFF. The chain has TRBV6-5 and TRBJ2-1; 11 bases line up with TRBD1. V was pared by 5 bases and J by 10 bases, with 4 bases of the junction left unmatched. Germline V gene sequence: CDR1 MNHEY, CDR2 SVGAGI. CDR3 length: 13 amino acids.

The chain carries TRBV10-3 and TRBJ2-5, with TRBD2 matching over 10 bases. From germline, CDR1 is ENHRY and CDR2 SYGVKD. V lost 7 bases and J lost 6; bases outside the gene matches: 5. CDR3 length: 13 amino acids. CDR3 DNA: TGTGCCATCAAAGGGACTAGCGAGCAGACCCAGTACTTC. Protein product: CAIKGTSEQTQYF.

The chain uses TRBV7-9 and TRBJ2-3; D ambiguous. The CDR3 is 12 amino acids. Germline-derived CDR1 and CDR2 are SEHNR and FQNEAQ (reference sequence). Trimming left V 5 bases short and J 9 bases short, with 12 bases between. The CDR3: CASSPNLGTQYF. The CDR3 region has the DNA TGTGCCAGCAGCCCGAATCTGGGCACGCAGTATTTT.

CDR3 protein: CSVLQGHYGYTF. CDR3 bases: TGCAGCGTCCTACAGGGGCACTATGGCTACACCTTC. This rearrangement joins TRBV29-1 to TRBJ1-2; TRBD1 matches at 7 bases. The CDR3 length is 12 residues. With 6 bases clipped from V and 3 bases from J, the junction kept 4 bases outside the gene matches. CDR1 SQVTM and CDR2 ANQGSEA come from the germline V gene. Using reference TRBV29-1 and TRBJ1-2 for the parts outside the CDR3, the full variable domain is SAVISQKPSRDICQRGTSLTIQCQVDSQVTMMFWYRQQPGQSLTLIATANQGSEATYESGFVIDKFPISRPNLTFSTLTVSNMSPEDSSIYLCSVLQGHYGYTFGSGTRLTVV.

The rearrangement uses TRBV11-3 and TRBJ2-5, with D possibly TRBD1 on 5 matching bases. Germline CDR1 SGHNT, CDR2 YENEEA. CDR3 length: 14 residues. V lost 5 bases, J lost 1 base, and 11 bases lay in between. CDR3 sequence reads: CASSNQGGQETQYF. DNA of the CDR3: TGTGCCAGCAGCAATCAGGGTGGCCAAGAGACCCAGTACTTC.

The genes are TRBV7-9 and TRBJ1-4; D call uncertain. Trimming removed 1 base at V and 7 bases at J, with 10 bases between. In germline, CDR1 is SEHNR, CDR2 FQNEAQ (reference sequence). CDR3 length: 14 residues. The CDR3 coding sequence is TGTGCCAGCAGCTTAGAGGTGCCGGGTGAAAAACTGTTTTTT. This gives the protein CASSLEVPGEKLFF. The full variable domain, with the rest looked up from reference TRBV7-9 and TRBJ1-4, is DTGVSQNPRHKITKRGQNVTFRCDPISEHNRLYWYRQTLGQGPEFLTYFQNEAQLEKSRLLSDRFSAERPKGSFSTLEIQRTEQGDSAMYLCASSLEVPGEKLFFGSGTQLSVL.

The V call is TRBV4-3, the J call TRBJ1-1; D unresolved. V was pared by 0 bases and J by 6 bases, with 14 bases between. Germline V gene lookup returns CDR1 LGHNA and CDR2 YSLEER. The CDR3 has 15 amino acids. The CDR3: CASSQDSSLGPEAFF. CDR3 DNA sequence: TGCGCCAGCAGCCAAGATAGCAGTCTCGGCCCTGAAGCTTTCTTT.

The chain joins TRBV5-1 to TRBJ1-2, with D maybe TRBD1 (6 bases). Trimming removed 4 bases from V and 4 bases from J, with 20 bases in between. Germline V gives CDR1 SGHRS, CDR2 YFSETQ. The CDR3 contains 16 residues. The chain's CDR3 is CASSIGTRSGTYGYTF. Here the CDR3 DNA reads TGCGCCAGCAGCATAGGGACAAGGTCTGGCACCTATGGCTACACCTTC.

The rearrangement uses TRBV27 and TRBJ2-7; 8 positions match TRBD1. The CDR3 is made up of 15 amino acids. The V and J ends lost 9 bases and 2 bases, in that order; junction bases with no gene match: 12. The germline V gene has CDR1 MNHEY and CDR2 SMNVEV (reference sequence). The CDR3 region is CASSFSGTGTYEQYF. CDR3 bases: TGTGCCAGTTCGTTCTCCGGGACAGGCACCTACGAGCAGTACTTC.

The chain couples TRBV15 to TRBJ1-5, with 8 bases fitting TRBD1. The J segment lost 2 bases and the V segment lost 4 bases, leaving 4 bases of the junction unmatched. From germline, CDR1 is LNHNV and CDR2 YYDKDF (reference sequence). The CDR3 has 15 residues. The CDR3: CATSNDRGGNQPQHF. In DNA form, the CDR3 reads TGTGCCACCAGCAACGACAGGGGTGGCAATCAGCCCCAGCATTTT.

There are a few counts of this clone. This chain links TRBV2 with TRBJ2-7; 8 positions agree with TRBD1. The CDR3 totals 14 residues. Losses at the gene ends were 2 bases for V and 2 bases for J; bases not matched to a gene: 2. CDR1 is SNHLY and CDR2 is FYNNEI in the germline V gene. The DNA of the CDR3 is TGTGCCAGCAGTGAATACAGGGGGACCTACGAGCAGTACTTC. Its translation: CASSEYRGTYEQYF.

The chain uses TRBV5-5 and TRBJ1-5, with 7 bases matching TRBD1. Per germline, CDR1 SGHKS and CDR2 YYEKEE (reference sequence). This CDR3 has 16 amino acids. Losses at the gene ends were 0 bases for V and 0 bases for J; bases not matched to a gene: 3. The CDR3 here is CASSLAGTVSNQPQHF. The DNA of the CDR3 is TGTGCCAGCAGCTTGGCCGGGACAGTTAGCAATCAGCCCCAGCATTTT. Together with reference TRBV5-5 and TRBJ1-5, the CDR3 gives the full variable domain: DAGVTQSPTHLIKTRGQQVTLRCSPISGHKSVSWYQQVLGQGPQFIFQYYEKEERGRGNFPDRFSARQFPNYSSELNVNALLLGDSALYLCASSLAGTVSNQPQHFGDGTRLSIL.

The V gene is TRBV4-2, the J gene TRBJ1-1; 7 bases are a match to TRBD1. Unmatched junction bases numbered 3, after V lost 0 bases and J lost 5 bases. The CDR3 totals 14 residues. Germline values: CDR1 LGHNA, CDR2 YNFKEQ. The CDR3 coding sequence is TGTGCCAGCAGCCAAGAACGCAGGGGGACTGAAGCTTTCTTT. It translates to CASSQERRGTEAFF.

This rearrangement joins TRBV6-2 or TRBV6-3 to TRBJ2-7; 7 nucleotides line up with TRBD2. The J segment lost 0 bases and the V segment lost 5 bases, leaving 7 bases of the junction unmatched. Germline-derived CDR1 and CDR2 are MNHEY and SVGEGT. The CDR3 runs 15 residues. CDR3 amino acids: CASSTGTIISYEQYF. CDR3 DNA sequence: TGTGCCAGCAGTACCGGGACTATCATCTCCTACGAGCAGTACTTC.

This chain uses TRBV14 with TRBJ1-6; TRBD1 matches at 9 bases. The CDR3 totals 18 residues. V dropped 4 bases and J dropped 3; count of bases not matched to a gene: 10. Germline CDR1 is SGHDN and CDR2 is FVKESK. The CDR3 is CASSLGTGYEGYNSPLHF. CDR3 DNA sequence: TGTGCCAGCAGCCTAGGGACAGGGTATGAAGGCTATAATTCACCCCTCCACTTT.

V and J are TRBV27 and TRBJ2-1; 14 bases agree with TRBD2. J gave up 9 bases and V 1 base, and 11 bases lay outside the gene matches. CDR1 MNHEY and CDR2 SMNVEV come from the germline V gene (reference sequence). This CDR3 spans 18 amino acids. The CDR3 DNA reads TGTGCCAGCAGTTTATTCTATCCGGGACTAGCGGGGGTGAGTGAGCAGTTCTTC. Translating gives CASSLFYPGLAGVSEQFF.

The chain uses TRBV30 and TRBJ1-2; perhaps TRBD1 as D (6 bases). This CDR3 spans 11 amino acids. Germline V gives CDR1 GTSNPN, CDR2 SVGIG (reference sequence). V was shortened by 0 bases and J by 14 bases, with 13 bases between the two germline ends. CDR3 sequence (DNA): TGTGCCTGGAGTGTAAACAGGGAACAAACCTTC. Translated: CAWSVNREQTF.

The chain employs TRBV5-1 and TRBJ1-1; D gene ambiguous. The V and J ends lost 0 bases and 0 bases respectively, with 6 bases between them. CDR1 is SGHRS, CDR2 YFSETQ, per germline. This CDR3 is 14 amino acids long. CDR3 DNA: TGCGCCAGCAGCTTGGACGGGATGAACACTGAAGCTTTCTTT. It encodes CASSLDGMNTEAFF.

The chain carries TRBV20-1 and TRBJ2-5; a weak D match, TRBD1 (6 bases). Germline loops: CDR1 DFQATT, CDR2 SNEGSKA (reference sequence). This CDR3 contains 10 residues. CDR3 in amino acids: CSGQKETQYF. CDR3 sequence (DNA): TGCAGCGGACAGAAAGAGACCCAGTACTTC.

CDR3 protein: CAWSTGKRNTIYF. In DNA form, the CDR3 reads TGTGCCTGGAGTACAGGGAAACGAAACACCATATATTTT. The rearrangement joins TRBV30 to TRBJ1-3; possibly TRBD1 for D (6 bases). With 2 bases removed from V and 5 bases from J, the gap between germline ends came to 10 bases. In germline, CDR1 is GTSNPN, CDR2 SVGIG (reference sequence). The CDR3 length is 13 residues.

The chain couples TRBV11-2 to TRBJ2-7; 10 nucleotides agree with TRBD1. Germline CDR1 reads SGHAT; CDR2 reads FQNNGV. There are 12 residues in the CDR3. After removal of 5 bases from V and 8 bases from J, the junction contained 3 bases not matched to a gene. CDR3 sequence: CASSPGQGKQYF. The CDR3 DNA sequence: TGTGCCAGCAGCCCGGGACAGGGGAAGCAGTACTTC.

The chain has TRBV2 and TRBJ1-5; 11 positions match TRBD1. V was clipped by 5 bases and J by 1 base; unmatched bases: 10. Germline V gives CDR1 SNHLY, CDR2 FYNNEI. The CDR3 totals 18 residues. CDR3 sequence reads: CASSLRAGQGGSNQPQHF. The CDR3 DNA reads as TGTGCCAGCAGTCTTAGGGCGGGACAGGGGGGAAGCAATCAGCCCCAGCATTTT.

The V gene is TRBV2, the J gene TRBJ2-4; weak D call: TRBD1 (8 bases). The CDR3 runs to 16 residues. V lost 6 bases to trimming and J lost 0 bases, with 15 bases between them. CDR1 and CDR2 from the germline V gene are SNHLY and FYNNEI. CDR3 sequence reads: CASRGGTGLAKNIQYF. DNA of the CDR3: TGTGCCAGCAGGGGGGGGACAGGACTAGCCAAAAACATTCAGTACTTC.

This chain uses TRBV19 with TRBJ1-1; D gene unclear. Germline V gives CDR1 LNHDA, CDR2 SQIVND (reference sequence). Trimming pared 3 bases from V and 3 bases from J, leaving 14 bases between. There are 15 residues in the CDR3. CDR3 sequence (DNA): TGTGCCAGTAGTATTTTGGTAGGAGGGTACACTGAAGCTTTCTTT. The encoded protein is CASSILVGGYTEAFF.

J is TRBJ2-7 and V is TRBV18, with D possibly TRBD2 on 5 matching bases. This CDR3 is built from 14 residues. Trimming took off 3 bases at V and 3 bases at J, with 12 bases between the two ends. Germline assignment: CDR1 KGHSH and CDR2 LQKENI. The CDR3 DNA reads TGTGCCAGCTCACCTTCGGGGATCGGCTACGAGCAGTACTTC. Its protein product is CASSPSGIGYEQYF.

V and J are TRBV7-9 and TRBJ1-2, with 9 bases matching TRBD1. This CDR3 is 15 amino acids long. With V trimmed by 5 bases and J by 6 bases, 10 bases remained unmatched. Germline assignment: CDR1 SEHNR and CDR2 FQNEAQ (reference sequence). The CDR3 reads CASSDLRDRAHGYTF. CDR3 sequence (DNA): TGTGCCAGCAGCGACCTCAGGGACAGGGCTCATGGCTACACCTTC.

The genes are TRBV5-1 and TRBJ2-7; D is perhaps TRBD1 (6 bases). This CDR3 is 16 amino acids long. V was trimmed by 0 bases and J by 5 bases, leaving 18 bases between them. Germline CDR1 and CDR2: SGHRS and YFSETQ. The CDR3 region is CASSLDPGTLNNEQYF. CDR3 DNA sequence: TGCGCCAGCAGCTTGGACCCCGGGACATTAAACAACGAGCAGTACTTC.

The chain recombines TRBV15 with TRBJ1-1; tentatively, D is TRBD1 (5 bases). CDR1 is LNHNV and CDR2 is YYDKDF in the germline V gene (reference sequence). The CDR3 is 16 amino acids. V was cut by 1 base and J by 3 bases, with 15 bases left in between. CDR3 nucleotides: TGTGCCACCAGCAGAGGGGGCGGCAGGTCTTACACTGAAGCTTTCTTT. Residues: CATSRGGGRSYTEAFF.

A single count supports this clone. V usage is TRBV7-3 and J usage is TRBJ2-1, with 7 bases identical to TRBD1. V was pared by 4 bases and J by 7 bases, with 4 bases of the junction left unmatched. The V gene's germline CDR1 is SGHTA and CDR2 FQGTGA. The CDR3 sequence is 13 residues long. The CDR3 protein is CASSWGQRNEQFF. CDR3 DNA sequence: TGTGCCAGCAGCTGGGGACAGCGGAATGAGCAGTTCTTC.

J is TRBJ2-7 and V is TRBV15, with D perhaps TRBD1 (5 bases). The CDR3 has 13 amino acids. Per germline, CDR1 LNHNV and CDR2 YYDKDF (reference sequence). Deletions cut 5 bases from V and 5 bases from J, with 13 bases between. CDR3 sequence reads: CATSPQGLHEQYF. DNA of the CDR3: TGTGCCACCAGCCCCCAGGGCCTCCACGAGCAGTACTTC.

The V gene is TRBV29-1, the J gene TRBJ2-7; tentatively, D is TRBD2 (6 bases). Looked up from germline, CDR1 is SQVTM and CDR2 is ANQGSEA. The CDR3 extends over 13 amino acids. V was pared by 6 bases and J by 9 bases, with 21 bases between. The CDR3 bases are TGCAGCGTAGATGATACTAGCTACGAAGGGCAGTACTTC. It translates to CSVDDTSYEGQYF.

This chain links TRBV7-9 with TRBJ2-6, with TRBD1 matching 12 bases. The CDR3 extends over 18 amino acids. Looked up from germline, CDR1 is SEHNR and CDR2 is FQNEAQ (reference sequence). The V segment lost 0 bases and the J segment 3 bases; nucleotides outside the gene matches: 3. CDR3 loop: CASSLAGTGGFGANVLTF. CDR3 bases: TGTGCCAGCAGCTTAGCAGGGACAGGGGGCTTTGGGGCCAACGTCCTGACTTTC.